The count of the clone carrying this TCR beta chain is one. Its antigen is currently unknown. These data belong to a study of cytomegalovirus exposure and HLA in healthy donors. Overall study findings and caveats: There was a cluster of highly shared sequence variants that was likely a sequencing artifact. On later analysis, the bulk of CMV-associated TCR beta chains appeared to be HLA-restricted. An analysis was carried out at a later point. It showed that HLA-associated TCR beta chains were more clonally expanded than equally common non-associated chains.

It was with 60 Vbeta and 13 Jbeta primers that the PCR ran. The protocol was immunoSEQ multiplex PCR, while the TCRdb copy is restricted to in-frame clones and leaves out a portion. The table records roughly 100,000 clones, 77% of them present only once. The CDR3 has 12 amino acids. Trimming left V 2 bases short and J 10 bases short, with 11 bases between. Germline CDR1 is SGHTA and CDR2 is FQGNSA. Sequenced input: PBMCs. This TCR was recovered from a male donor in good health and CMV-seropositive. The chain couples TRBV7-2 to TRBJ1-2; D is perhaps TRBD1 (6 bases). CDR3 amino acids: CASSLRTEPYTF. CDR3 nucleotide sequence: TGTGCCAGCAGCTTAAGGACAGAACCCTACACCTTC. The variable domain in full, with the rest retrieved from reference TRBV7-2 and TRBJ1-2, is GAGVSQSPSNKVTEKGKDVELRCDPISGHTALYWYRQSLGQGLEFLIYFQGNSAPDKSGLPSDRFSAERTGGSVSTLTIQRTQQEDSAVYLCASSLRTEPYTFGSGTRLTVV.